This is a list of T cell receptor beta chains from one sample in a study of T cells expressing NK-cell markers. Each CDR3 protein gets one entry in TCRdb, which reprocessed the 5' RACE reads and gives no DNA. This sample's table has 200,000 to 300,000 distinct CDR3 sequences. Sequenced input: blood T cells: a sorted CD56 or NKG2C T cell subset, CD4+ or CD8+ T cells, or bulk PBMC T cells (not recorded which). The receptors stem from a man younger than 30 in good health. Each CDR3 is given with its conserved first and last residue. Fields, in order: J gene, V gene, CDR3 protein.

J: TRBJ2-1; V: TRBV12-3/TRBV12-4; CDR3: CASSSTSAAGPLYNEQFF
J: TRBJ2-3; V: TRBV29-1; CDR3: CSVEGAGGPEDTQYF
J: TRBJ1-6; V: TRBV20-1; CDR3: CSASAGLTYNSPLHF
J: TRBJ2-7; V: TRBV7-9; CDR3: CASSATGFPYEQYF
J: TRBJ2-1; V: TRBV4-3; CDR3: CASSQDPGGREQFF
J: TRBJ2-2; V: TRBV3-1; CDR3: CASRVQGVRGELFF
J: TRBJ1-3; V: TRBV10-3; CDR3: CAMQEGVRNTIYF
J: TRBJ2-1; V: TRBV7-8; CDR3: CASSLVAAVARAVLFF
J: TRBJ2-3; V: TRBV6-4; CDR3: CASSEYRGDTQYF
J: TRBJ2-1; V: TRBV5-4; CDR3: CASSPGAGNEQFF
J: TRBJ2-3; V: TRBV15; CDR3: CATSRDSRQSGTDTQYF
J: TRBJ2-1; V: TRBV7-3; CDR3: CASSRLAGYEQFF
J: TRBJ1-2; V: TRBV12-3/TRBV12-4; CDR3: CASRFRFGYGYTF
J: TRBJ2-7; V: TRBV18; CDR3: CASSNDYHDEQYF
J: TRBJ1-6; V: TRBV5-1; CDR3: CASSLEAGTYNSPLHF
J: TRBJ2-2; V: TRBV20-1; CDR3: CSASFGQGIGELFF
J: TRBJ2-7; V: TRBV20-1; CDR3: CSARWPGKRYEQYF
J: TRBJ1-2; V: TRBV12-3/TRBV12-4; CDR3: CASSFGQKGSGYTF
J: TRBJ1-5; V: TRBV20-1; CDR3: CSADTTSNQPQHF
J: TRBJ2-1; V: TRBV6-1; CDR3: CASSHNGLAGVYEQFF
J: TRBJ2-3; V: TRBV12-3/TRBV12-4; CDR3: CASSPSGQGRSF
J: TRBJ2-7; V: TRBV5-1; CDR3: CASSRQASSNEQYF
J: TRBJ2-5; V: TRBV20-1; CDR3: CSARDPVKGAGETQYF
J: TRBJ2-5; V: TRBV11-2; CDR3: CASSLDSWPEETQYF
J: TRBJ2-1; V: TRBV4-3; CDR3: CASSQDLLAGGYYNEQFF
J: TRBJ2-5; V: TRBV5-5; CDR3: CASSLTSAGSAQYF
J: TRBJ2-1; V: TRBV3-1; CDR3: CASSQSSSEQFF
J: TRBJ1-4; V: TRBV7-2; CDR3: CASSPGITNEKLFF
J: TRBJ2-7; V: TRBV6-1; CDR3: CASSPGQPYEQYF
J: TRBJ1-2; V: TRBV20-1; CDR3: CSARVQGTIYGYTF
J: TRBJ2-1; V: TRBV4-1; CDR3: CASSAPSGSNEQFF
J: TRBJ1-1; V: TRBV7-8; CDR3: CASSPNRVVNTEAFF
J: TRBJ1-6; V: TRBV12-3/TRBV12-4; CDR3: CASSSRQGRGWSPLHF
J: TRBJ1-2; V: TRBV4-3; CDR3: CASSQATVNYGYTF
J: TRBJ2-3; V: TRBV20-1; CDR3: CSATIAGVVDTQYF
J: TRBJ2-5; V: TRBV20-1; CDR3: CSARPGLAQGETQYF
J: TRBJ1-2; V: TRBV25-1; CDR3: CASSEVQGQGYTF
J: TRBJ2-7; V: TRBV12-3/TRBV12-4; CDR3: CASSFYNSYEQYF
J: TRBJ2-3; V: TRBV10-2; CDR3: CASITGNRADTQYF
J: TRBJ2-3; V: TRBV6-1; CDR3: CASSELGFSDTQYF
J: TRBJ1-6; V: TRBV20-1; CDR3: CSASRSYNSPLHF